This T cell receptor beta chain was profiled in a study of PD-1 blockade in classical Hodgkin lymphoma (dated by TCRdb to 2020 to 2022). Context from the whole study: Nivolumab dosing was 3 mg/kg intravenously every 2 weeks, continuing until either disease progression or unacceptable toxicity. To define a peripheral blood immune signature of response to PD-1 blockade in classical Hodgkin lymphoma, the study combined TCR beta sequencing with CyTOF.

V ends up 4 bases short and J 5 bases short, with an unmatched junction base count of 6. From the germline V gene, CDR1 is SGHTA and CDR2 is FQGNSA. Inclusive of the bounding cysteine and phenylalanine, the CDR3 is 15 residues long. Only the CDR3 DNA stays, 45 bases, in frame from base 1. Interpreted using the paper, the time point label stands for: cycle 4 day 1 (C4D1), after less than seven weeks of nivolumab. All trial patients had relapsed after autologous stem cell transplantation, with cohorts A, B and C differing in prior brentuximab vedotin exposure. The trial cohort comprised around 60 patients with relapsed/refractory classical Hodgkin lymphoma whose best overall responses were complete response, partial response or progressive disease. Trial patients were treated with single-agent nivolumab in the multi-cohort phase II CheckMate 205 trial. An independent review committee assessed best overall response by applying the 2007 International Working Group response criteria. Trial PBMCs were collected just before the start of nivolumab (C1D1) and during therapy at cycle 2 day 1 and cycle 4 day 1. Peripheral blood was collected in 8 mL Vacutainer Cell Preparation Tubes, from which PBMCs were isolated by centrifugation and then cryopreserved.

As regards this clone: The antigen this receptor binds is unknown. No much larger clone exists at a distance of one base, and base qualities are not known.

Here is what the overall study found, with its caveats: Lower diversity was observed in patients in whom nivolumab was started less than 1 year after ASCT, and these patients were excluded from later analyses so that confounding by immune reconstitution would be avoided. Trial patients with a complete response had baseline diversity similar to that of newly diagnosed patients, while partial responders and progressors had significantly lower diversity. By C4D1, a significant rise was seen in CD4+ TCR diversity but not in CD8+ TCR diversity (p=0.0027 vs p=0.16), and the rise was most apparent among complete responders (p=0.02). Only a single clinical trial cohort was studied, and what caused the repertoire differences, possibly disease activity or prior therapy, remained undefined. Newly diagnosed patients were reported to have lower baseline TCR diversity than healthy donors, and relapsed/refractory patients were reported to have lower baseline TCR diversity still.

Genomic DNA was extracted with the Qiagen DNeasy kit from unsorted PBMCs and from negatively selected CD4+ and CD8+ fractions. TCR beta CDR3 regions were amplified by immunoSEQ multiplex PCR using primers annealing to V and J segments. Amplification bias was minimized using a synthetic immune receptor repertoire, and residual bias was removed computationally after sequencing. For the original study's pipeline: Custom Python scripts were used to quantify repertoire diversity as the Shannon entropy index. The unsorted, CD4+ and CD8+ repertoires were each analyzed separately, with the exception of combined analyses, where CD4+ and CD8+ sequences were merged in silico. Clonal expansion was defined as a frequency increase of at least 2-fold after treatment compared with C1D1, and clones undetected at baseline were assigned a pseudocount of 0.5. Singleton clones were defined as clones with 0 or 1 copy at C1D1, and non-singleton clones were defined as clones with 2 or more copies. Clones expanded in unsorted samples were assigned a CD4+, CD8+ or unknown annotation through matching of protein sequences in sorted samples from the same patient. Wilcoxon tests on paired samples were used to test diversity changes from C1D1 to C4D1. TCRdb carries this immuneACCESS record with in-frame sequences only. Its versions omit some clonotypes, under half of them owing to an unresolved V gene in the studies checked, with the rest unexplained. That table is the source of V, J and clone size, and D and trimming were worked out from the DNA. The sample table lists 40,000 to 45,000 clones, around 74% of them with a count of one. Under 3% of the sample is taken by the ten largest.

Sequences were derived from peripheral blood mononuclear cells (PBMCs), sampled before the fourth cycle of nivolumab. The receptor was derived from a human donor with classical Hodgkin lymphoma. The chain uses TRBV7-2 and TRBJ1-3; TRBD1 aligns with 9 central bases. The CDR3 protein sequence reads: CASSSTGGNRNTIYF. The DNA sequence follows: TGTGCCAGCAGCTCCACAGGGGGCAACCGAAACACCATATATTTT. Here the CDR3 is joined to the reference TRBV7-2 and TRBJ1-3 genes, and the full variable domain is: GAGVSQSPSNKVTEKGKDVELRCDPISGHTALYWYRQSLGQGLEFLIYFQGNSAPDKSGLPSDRFSAERTGGSVSTLTIQRTQQEDSAVYLCASSSTGGNRNTIYFGEGSWLTVV.